The clone carrying this T cell receptor (beta chain) was observed many times. The CDR3 end falls 3 residues outside the read, so it is completed with the germline J gene. This sample stems from a study of T cell clonality in common variable immunodeficiency. This table comes from immunoSEQ multiplex PCR, and its TCRdb copy is limited to in-frame clones, with some not included. Listed for the sample are 45,000 to 55,000 clones, none seen a single time. The CDR3 covers 12 residues. The germline V gene encodes CDR1 SEHNR and CDR2 FQNEAQ (reference sequence). The germline V and J ends were trimmed by 6 bases and 5 bases, with 11 bases remaining between them.

The gene calls are TRBV7-9 and TRBJ2-7, with D maybe TRBD2 (5 bases). This TCR derives from a person aged 18 to 70 in good health. The material sequenced was peripheral blood mononuclear cells. The CDR3 loop is CASSSGVDEQYF. The covered CDR3 bases are TGTGCCAGCAGTTCCGGGGTTGACGAG.